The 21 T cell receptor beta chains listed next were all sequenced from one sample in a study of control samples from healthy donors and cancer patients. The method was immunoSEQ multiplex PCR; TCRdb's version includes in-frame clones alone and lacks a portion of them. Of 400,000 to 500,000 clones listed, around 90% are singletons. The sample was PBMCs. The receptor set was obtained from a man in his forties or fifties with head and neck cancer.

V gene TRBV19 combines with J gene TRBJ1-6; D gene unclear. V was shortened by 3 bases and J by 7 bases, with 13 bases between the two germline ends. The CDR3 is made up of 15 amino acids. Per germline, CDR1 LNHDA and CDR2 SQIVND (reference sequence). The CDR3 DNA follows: TGTGCCAGTAGTATCGGTCCCCAGCCGAATTCACCCCTCCACTTT. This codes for CASSIGPQPNSPLHF. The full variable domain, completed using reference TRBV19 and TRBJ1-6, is DGGITQSPKYLFRKEGQNVTLSCEQNLNHDAMYWYRQDPGQGLRLIYYSQIVNDFQKGDIAEGYSVSREKKESFPLTVTSAQKNPTAFYLCASSIGPQPNSPLHFGNGTRLTVT.

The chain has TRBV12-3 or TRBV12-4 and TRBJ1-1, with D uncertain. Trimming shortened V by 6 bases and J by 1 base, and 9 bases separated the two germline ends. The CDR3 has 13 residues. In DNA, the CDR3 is TGTGCCAGCAGCTGGACGGGGAACACTGAAGCTTTCTTT. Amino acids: CASSWTGNTEAFF.

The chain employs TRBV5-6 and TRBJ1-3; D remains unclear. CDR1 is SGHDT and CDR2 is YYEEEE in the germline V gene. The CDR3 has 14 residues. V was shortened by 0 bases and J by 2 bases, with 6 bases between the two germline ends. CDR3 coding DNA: TGTGCCAGCAGCTTGGGTATTCCTGGAAACACCATATATTTT. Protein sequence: CASSLGIPGNTIYF. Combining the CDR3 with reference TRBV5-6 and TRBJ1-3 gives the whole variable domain DAGVTQSPTHLIKTRGQQVTLRCSPKSGHDTVSWYQQALGQGPQFIFQYYEEEERQRGNFPDRFSGHQFPNYSSELNVNALLLGDSALYLCASSLGIPGNTIYFGEGSWLTVV.

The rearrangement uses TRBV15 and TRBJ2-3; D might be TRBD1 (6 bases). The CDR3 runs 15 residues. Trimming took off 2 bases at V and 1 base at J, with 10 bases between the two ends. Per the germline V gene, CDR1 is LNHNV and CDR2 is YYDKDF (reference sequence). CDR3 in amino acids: CATSRRQAGTDTQYF. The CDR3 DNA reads TGTGCCACCAGCAGAAGACAGGCTGGCACAGATACGCAGTATTTT.

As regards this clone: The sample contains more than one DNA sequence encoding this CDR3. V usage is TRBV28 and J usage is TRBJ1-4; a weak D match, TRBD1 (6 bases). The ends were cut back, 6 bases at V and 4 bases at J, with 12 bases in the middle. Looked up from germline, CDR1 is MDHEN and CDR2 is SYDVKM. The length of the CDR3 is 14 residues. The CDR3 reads CASSLGGINEKLFF. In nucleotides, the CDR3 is TGTGCCAGCAGCCTAGGGGGGATTAATGAAAAACTGTTTTTT.

Here the CDR3 DNA reads TGCGCCAGCAGTGAGATTGCGGGGCATCGCAATGAGCAGTTCTTC. Protein: CASSEIAGHRNEQFF. The chain uses TRBV10-2 and TRBJ2-1; a weak D match, TRBD2 (6 bases). Germline CDR1 WSHSY, CDR2 SAAADI. V was trimmed by 2 bases and J by 6 bases, leaving 14 bases between them. The CDR3 is 15 amino acids.

The CDR3 DNA follows: TGTGCCTGGGCCGAGGGGAGGAACACTGAAGCTTTCTTT. This codes for CAWAEGRNTEAFF. The chain carries TRBV30 and TRBJ1-1; the D gene is possibly TRBD1 (5 bases). Trimming took 5 bases from V and 1 from J, leaving 11 bases between them. This CDR3 contains 13 residues. CDR1 is GTSNPN and CDR2 is SVGIG in the germline V gene (reference sequence).

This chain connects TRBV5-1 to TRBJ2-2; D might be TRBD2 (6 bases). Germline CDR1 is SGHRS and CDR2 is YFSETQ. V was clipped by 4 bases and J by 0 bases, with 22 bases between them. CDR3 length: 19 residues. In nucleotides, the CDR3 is TGCGCCAGCAGCCCCGTCTATGAGGGAGGAGATACGAACACCGGGGAGCTGTTTTTT. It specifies CASSPVYEGGDTNTGELFF. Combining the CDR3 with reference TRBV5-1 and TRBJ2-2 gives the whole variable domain KAGVTQTPRYLIKTRGQQVTLSCSPISGHRSVSWYQQTPGQGLQFLFEYFSETQRNKGNFPGRFSGRQFSNSRSEMNVSTLELGDSALYLCASSPVYEGGDTNTGELFFGEGSRLTVL.

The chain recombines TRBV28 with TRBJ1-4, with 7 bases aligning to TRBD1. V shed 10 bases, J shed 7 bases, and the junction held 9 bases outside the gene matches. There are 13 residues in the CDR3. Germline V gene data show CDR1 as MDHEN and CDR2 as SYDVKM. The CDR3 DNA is TGTGCCATCTTGACAGGGTTTAGTGAAAAACTGTTTTTT. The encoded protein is CAILTGFSEKLFF.

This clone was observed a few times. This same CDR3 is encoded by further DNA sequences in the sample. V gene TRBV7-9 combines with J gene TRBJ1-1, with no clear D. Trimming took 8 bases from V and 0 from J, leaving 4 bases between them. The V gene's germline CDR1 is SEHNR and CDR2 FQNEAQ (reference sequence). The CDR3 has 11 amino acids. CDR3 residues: CASSLNTEAFF. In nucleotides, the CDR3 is TGTGCCAGCTCCCTGAACACTGAAGCTTTCTTT.

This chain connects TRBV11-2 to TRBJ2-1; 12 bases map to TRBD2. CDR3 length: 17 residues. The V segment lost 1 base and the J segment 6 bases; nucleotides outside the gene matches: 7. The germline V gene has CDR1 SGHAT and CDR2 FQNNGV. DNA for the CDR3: TGTGCCAGCAGCTTAGTAGGCGGACTAGCGGGACTCAATGAGCAGTTCTTC. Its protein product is CASSLVGGLAGLNEQFF.

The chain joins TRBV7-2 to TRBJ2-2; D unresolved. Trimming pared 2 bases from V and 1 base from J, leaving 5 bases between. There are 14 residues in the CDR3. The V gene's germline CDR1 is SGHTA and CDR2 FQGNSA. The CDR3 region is CASSLIQNTGELFF. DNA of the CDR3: TGTGCCAGCAGCTTAATACAGAACACCGGGGAGCTGTTTTTT.

The CDR3 spells CASIPGLALETQYF. The DNA for the CDR3 is TGTGCCAGCATCCCGGGACTCGCATTGGAGACCCAGTACTTC. V gene TRBV28 combines with J gene TRBJ2-5; possible D gene TRBD2, 6 bases. From germline, CDR1 is MDHEN and CDR2 SYDVKM. The CDR3 length is 14 residues. With 7 bases removed from V and 5 bases from J, the gap between germline ends came to 17 bases. Drawing the rest from reference TRBV28 and TRBJ2-5, the complete variable domain is DVKVTQSSRYLVKRTGEKVFLECVQDMDHENMFWYRQDPGLGLRLIYFSYDVKMKEKGDIPEGYSVSREKKERFSLILESASTNQTSMYLCASIPGLALETQYFGPGTRLLVL.

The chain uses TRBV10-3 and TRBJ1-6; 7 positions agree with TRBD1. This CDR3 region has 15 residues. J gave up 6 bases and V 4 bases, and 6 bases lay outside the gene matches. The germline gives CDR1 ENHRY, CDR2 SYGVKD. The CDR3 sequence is CAISALTGTNSPLHF. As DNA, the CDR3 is TGTGCCATCAGTGCCTTGACAGGGACTAATTCACCCCTCCACTTT.

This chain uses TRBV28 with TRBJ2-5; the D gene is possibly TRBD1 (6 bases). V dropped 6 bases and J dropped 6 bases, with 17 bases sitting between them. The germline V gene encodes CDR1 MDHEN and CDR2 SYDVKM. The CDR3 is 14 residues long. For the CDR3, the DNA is TGTGCCAGCAGGTCCGTGGGGGCGCGGCAGACCCAGTACTTC. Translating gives CASRSVGARQTQYF.

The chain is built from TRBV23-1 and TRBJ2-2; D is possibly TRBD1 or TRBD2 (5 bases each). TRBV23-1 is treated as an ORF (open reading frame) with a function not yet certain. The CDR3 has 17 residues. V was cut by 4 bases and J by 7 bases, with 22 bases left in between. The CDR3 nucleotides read TGCGCCAGCAGTCCATACGGGACGCTTCCTCCCCACGGGGAGCTGTTTTTT. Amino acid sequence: CASSPYGTLPPHGELFF.

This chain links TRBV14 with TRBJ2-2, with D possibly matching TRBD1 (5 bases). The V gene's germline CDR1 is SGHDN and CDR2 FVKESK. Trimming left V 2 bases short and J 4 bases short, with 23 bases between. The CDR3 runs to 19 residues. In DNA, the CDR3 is TGTGCCAGCAGCCAACCGACTTTTTGGGGCAGGGCAACCACCGGGGAGCTGTTTTTT. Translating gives CASSQPTFWGRATTGELFF.

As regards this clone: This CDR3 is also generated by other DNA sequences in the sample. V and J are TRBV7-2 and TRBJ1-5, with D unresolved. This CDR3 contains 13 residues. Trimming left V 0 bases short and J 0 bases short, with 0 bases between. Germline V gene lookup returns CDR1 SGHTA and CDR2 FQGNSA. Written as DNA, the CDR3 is TGTGCCAGCAGCTTAGCTAGCAATCAGCCCCAGCATTTT. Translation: CASSLASNQPQHF. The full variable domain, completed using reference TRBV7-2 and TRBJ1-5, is GAGVSQSPSNKVTEKGKDVELRCDPISGHTALYWYRQSLGQGLEFLIYFQGNSAPDKSGLPSDRFSAERTGGSVSTLTIQRTQQEDSAVYLCASSLASNQPQHFGDGTRLSIL.

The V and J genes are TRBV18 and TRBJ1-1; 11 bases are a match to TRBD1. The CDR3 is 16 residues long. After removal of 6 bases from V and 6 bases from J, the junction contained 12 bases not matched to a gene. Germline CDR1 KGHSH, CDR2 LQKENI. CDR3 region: CASSLRWDRGFSEAFF. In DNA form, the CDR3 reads TGTGCCAGCTCTCTCAGGTGGGACAGGGGGTTCTCTGAAGCTTTCTTT.

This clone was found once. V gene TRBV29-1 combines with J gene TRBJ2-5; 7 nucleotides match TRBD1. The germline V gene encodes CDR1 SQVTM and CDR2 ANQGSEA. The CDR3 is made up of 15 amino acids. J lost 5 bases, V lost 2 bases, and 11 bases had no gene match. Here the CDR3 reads CSVEPLQGYGETQYF. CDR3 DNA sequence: TGCAGCGTTGAACCCCTACAGGGGTACGGGGAGACCCAGTACTTC. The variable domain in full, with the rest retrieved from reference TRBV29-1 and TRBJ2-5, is SAVISQKPSRDICQRGTSLTIQCQVDSQVTMMFWYRQQPGQSLTLIATANQGSEATYESGFVIDKFPISRPNLTFSTLTVSNMSPEDSSIYLCSVEPLQGYGETQYFGPGTRLLVL.

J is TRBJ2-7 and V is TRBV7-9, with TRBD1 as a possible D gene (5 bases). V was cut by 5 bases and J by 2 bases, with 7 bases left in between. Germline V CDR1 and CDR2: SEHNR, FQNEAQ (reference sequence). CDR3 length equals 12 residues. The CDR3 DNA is TGTGCCAGCAGCATGACAGCCTACGAGCAGTACTTC. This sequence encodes CASSMTAYEQYF. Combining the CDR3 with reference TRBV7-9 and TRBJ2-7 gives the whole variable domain DTGVSQNPRHKITKRGQNVTFRCDPISEHNRLYWYRQTLGQGPEFLTYFQNEAQLEKSRLLSDRFSAERPKGSFSTLEIQRTEQGDSAMYLCASSMTAYEQYFGPGTRLTVT.